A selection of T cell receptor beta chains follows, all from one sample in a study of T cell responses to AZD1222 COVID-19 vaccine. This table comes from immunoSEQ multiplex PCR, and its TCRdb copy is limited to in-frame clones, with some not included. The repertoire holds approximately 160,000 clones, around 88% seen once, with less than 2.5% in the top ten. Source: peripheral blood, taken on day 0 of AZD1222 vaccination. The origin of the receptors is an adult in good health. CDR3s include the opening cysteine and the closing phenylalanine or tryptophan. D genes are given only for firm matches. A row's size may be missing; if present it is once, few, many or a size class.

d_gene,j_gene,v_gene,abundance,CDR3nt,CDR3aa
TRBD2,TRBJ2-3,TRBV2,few,TGTGCCAGCAGTCAAAGCGGGAGAAGGGCAGATACGCAGTATTTT,CASSQSGRRADTQYF
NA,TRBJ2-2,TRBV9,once,TGTGCCAGCAGTCCGAACACCGGGGAGCTGTTTTTT,CASSPNTGELFF
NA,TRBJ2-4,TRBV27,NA,TGTGCCAGCAGTTTAAGGACGGGAGAGACCAAAAACATTCAGTACTTC,CASSLRTGETKNIQYF
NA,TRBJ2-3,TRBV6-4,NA,TGTGCCAGCAGCGCGAGCTGGGGGGATACGCAGTATTTT,CASSASWGDTQYF
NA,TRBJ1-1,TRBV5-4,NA,TGTGCCAGCAGCTTCCTCAACCGATGGACAGCGAACACTGAAGCTTTCTTT,CASSFLNRWTANTEAFF
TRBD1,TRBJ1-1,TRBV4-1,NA,TGCGCCAGCAGCCAAAGAGACAGGGGGAACACTGAAGCTTTCTTT,CASSQRDRGNTEAFF
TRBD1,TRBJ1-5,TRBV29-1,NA,TGCAGCGTTGCAGGGGGGGGCAATCAGCCCCAGCATTTT,CSVAGGGNQPQHF
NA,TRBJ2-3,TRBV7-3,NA,TGTGCCAGCAGCTCGTCTGGAGCAGATACGCAGTATTTT,CASSSSGADTQYF
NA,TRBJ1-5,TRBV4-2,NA,TGTGCCAGCAGCCAATCGAGAGGGAGACAGCCCCAGCATTTT,CASSQSRGRQPQHF
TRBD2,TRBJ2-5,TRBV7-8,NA,TGTGCCAGCAGCTTCGGGCTAGCGGTACAAGAGACCCAGTACTTC,CASSFGLAVQETQYF
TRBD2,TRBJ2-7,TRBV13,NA,TGTGCCAGCAGCCCCCTGACTGGGACTAGCGGGAGTTACGAGCAGTACTTC,CASSPLTGTSGSYEQYF
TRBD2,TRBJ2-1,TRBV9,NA,TGTGCCAGCAGGGAGACTAGCGGATACAATGAGCAGTTCTTC,CASRETSGYNEQFF
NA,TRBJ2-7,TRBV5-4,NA,TGTGCCAGCAGCTTGGAGGCGGTCTCCTACGAGCAGTACTTC,CASSLEAVSYEQYF
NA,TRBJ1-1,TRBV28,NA,TGTGCCAGCAGGGAAACCGGGGCCAACACTGAAGCTTTCTTT,CASRETGANTEAFF
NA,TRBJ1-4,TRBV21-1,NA,TGTGCCAGCAGCATTCTCAGGGTCGGGGAAAAACTGTTTTTT,CASSILRVGEKLFF
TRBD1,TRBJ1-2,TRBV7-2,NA,TGTGCCAGCAGCCCAGGTCCCCCTACTGCAGGGGGGATTGATGGCTACACCTTC,CASSPGPPTAGGIDGYTF
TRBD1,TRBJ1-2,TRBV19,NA,TGTGCCAGTAGCCATACAGGGGACTTCTATGGCTACACCTTC,CASSHTGDFYGYTF
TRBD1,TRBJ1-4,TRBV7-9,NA,TGTGCCAGCAGCCGGGGACAGGGAAATGAAAAACTGTTTTTT,CASSRGQGNEKLFF
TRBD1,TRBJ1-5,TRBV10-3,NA,TGTGCCATCAGTGAGTCGAGGACAGGGATGGGTCAGCCCCAGCATTTT,CAISESRTGMGQPQHF
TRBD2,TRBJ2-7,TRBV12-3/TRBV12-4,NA,TGTGCCAGCTACAGCGGGAGCGGTCACGAGCAGTACTTC,CASYSGSGHEQYF
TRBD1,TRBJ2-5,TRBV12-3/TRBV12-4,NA,TGTGCCAGCAGCCGGGACAGGGGTTCCCAGTACTTC,CASSRDRGSQYF
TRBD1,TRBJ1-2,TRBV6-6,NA,TGTGCCAGCAGGGACAGGGATGGCTACACCTTC,CASRDRDGYTF
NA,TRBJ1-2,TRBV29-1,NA,TGCAGCGTCCCGGGACCTGGCAGGGGCCATGGCTACACCTTC,CSVPGPGRGHGYTF
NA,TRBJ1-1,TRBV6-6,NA,TGTGCCAGCAGTGCGGGTGACACTGAAGCTTTCTTT,CASSAGDTEAFF
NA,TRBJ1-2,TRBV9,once,TGTGCCAGCAGCGCCTCCCTCTCGGGTGGCTACACCTTC,CASSASLSGGYTF
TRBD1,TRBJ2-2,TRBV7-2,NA,TGTGCCAGCAGCAGGGACAGGCTAAGCGAGCTGTTTTTT,CASSRDRLSELFF